This passage covers 17 T cell receptor beta chains from one sample sequenced in a study of cytomegalovirus exposure and HLA in healthy donors. PCR was performed using 60 Vbeta and 13 Jbeta primers. The protocol was immunoSEQ multiplex PCR, while the TCRdb copy is restricted to in-frame clones and leaves out a portion. The sample has some 190,000 clones, roughly four fifths seen once; the top ten hold approximately 2%. The specimen sequenced was PBMCs. The receptors come from a woman in her thirties in good health and CMV-seropositive.

V gene TRBV6-5 combines with J gene TRBJ2-1; 10 bases agree with TRBD2. This CDR3 has 14 residues. The V segment lost 7 bases and the J segment 5 bases; nucleotides outside the gene matches: 5. Germline V gives CDR1 MNHEY, CDR2 SVGAGI. Here the CDR3 reads CASTRTSGNNEQFF. DNA for the CDR3: TGTGCCAGCACCCGGACTAGCGGAAACAATGAGCAGTTCTTC.

The V and J genes are TRBV18 and TRBJ1-6; no firm D call. Between the trimmed V and J ends, which lost 6 bases and 0 bases, there was a span of 15 bases. Germline values: CDR1 KGHSH, CDR2 LQKENI. The CDR3 has 17 residues. CDR3 coding DNA: TGTGCCAGCTCCCAAGACACCCTGAGCTCCTATAATTCACCCCTCCACTTT. It codes for CASSQDTLSSYNSPLHF.

The rearrangement uses TRBV5-1 and TRBJ2-4, with 10 bases that match TRBD1. CDR1 and CDR2 from the germline V gene are SGHRS and YFSETQ. Trimming took 7 bases from V and 2 from J; bases not matched to a gene: 21. This CDR3 has 20 residues. The CDR3 DNA is TGCGCCAGCCGCGGGGGAAACACCGACCCGGGACAGGGGTCCAAAAACATTCAGTACTTC. Amino acids: CASRGGNTDPGQGSKNIQYF. Based on the CDR3 plus reference TRBV5-1 and TRBJ2-4, the full variable domain is KAGVTQTPRYLIKTRGQQVTLSCSPISGHRSVSWYQQTPGQGLQFLFEYFSETQRNKGNFPGRFSGRQFSNSRSEMNVSTLELGDSALYLCASRGGNTDPGQGSKNIQYFGAGTRLSVL.

This CDR3 is CASSQGGGRASETQYF. CDR3 in DNA: TGTGCCAGCAGCCAGGGTGGCGGGAGGGCTTCAGAGACCCAGTACTTC. This sequence joins TRBV7-6 and TRBJ2-5, with 9 bases fitting TRBD2. From germline, CDR1 is SGHVS and CDR2 FNYEAQ. The CDR3 runs 16 residues. Unmatched junction bases numbered 11, after V lost 5 bases and J lost 4 bases.

The chain combines TRBV7-6 with TRBJ1-2; 8 nucleotides agree with TRBD1. The CDR3 length is 15 residues. V was pared by 2 bases and J by 6 bases, with 8 bases of the junction left unmatched. Per germline, CDR1 SGHVS and CDR2 FNYEAQ. The CDR3 protein is CASSLSNRGGDGYTF. The CDR3 region has the DNA TGTGCCAGCAGCTTATCTAACAGGGGGGGCGATGGCTACACCTTC.

V usage is TRBV5-5 and J usage is TRBJ1-2, with 10 bases lining up with TRBD1. The germline CDR1 and CDR2 sequences are SGHKS and YYEKEE (reference sequence). Trimming removed 4 bases from V and 1 base from J; junction bases left unmatched: 4. The CDR3 consists of 15 residues. DNA of the CDR3: TGTGCCAGCAGCCGATGGACAGGGGGTAACTATGGCTACACCTTC. Translated, it gives CASSRWTGGNYGYTF.

The table lists this clone with a count of one. CDR3 in amino acids: CASSIVAGNGGYTF. Here the CDR3 DNA reads TGTGCCAGTAGTATAGTTGCAGGGAATGGAGGCTACACCTTC. The chain carries TRBV19 and TRBJ1-2; a possible D gene is TRBD1 (5 bases). The CDR3 extends over 14 amino acids. V was pared by 1 base and J by 8 bases, with 14 bases between. Germline V CDR1 and CDR2: LNHDA, SQIVND (reference sequence).

V is TRBV5-8 and J is TRBJ1-5; 7 bases agree with TRBD1. The germline CDR1 and CDR2 sequences are SGHTS and YDEGEE. V shed 4 bases and J 3 bases; nucleotides not matched to a gene: 13. The CDR3 loop spans 17 amino acids. The CDR3 sequence is CASSNHRGGRNNQPQHF. In DNA form, the CDR3 reads TGTGCCAGCAGCAACCACAGGGGTGGTCGTAACAATCAGCCCCAGCATTTT. Full variable domain (missing parts from reference TRBV5-8 and TRBJ1-5): EAGVTQSPTHLIKTRGQQATLRCSPISGHTSVYWYQQALGLGLQFLLWYDEGEERNRGNFPPRFSGRQFPNYSSELNVNALELEDSALYLCASSNHRGGRNNQPQHFGDGTRLSIL.

V usage is TRBV28 and J usage is TRBJ1-5; possible D gene TRBD1, 6 bases. V dropped 8 bases and J dropped 6 bases, with 26 bases sitting between them. This CDR3 region has 17 residues. Germline CDR1 is MDHEN and CDR2 is SYDVKM. CDR3 amino acids: CASLSSTLGAGRQPQHF. The CDR3 DNA reads TGTGCCAGCTTATCCTCCACGCTGGGGGCTGGACGTCAGCCCCAGCATTTT.

The chain links TRBV28 to TRBJ2-1; 10 bases match TRBD1. CDR1 and CDR2 (germline): MDHEN, SYDVKM. This CDR3 contains 14 residues. The V gene end was trimmed by 8 bases and the J gene end by 3 bases; junction bases not matched to a gene: 4. This CDR3 is CASRRTGGYNEQFF. CDR3 sequence (DNA): TGTGCCAGCCGGCGGACAGGGGGCTACAATGAGCAGTTCTTC.

V usage is TRBV4-2 and J usage is TRBJ1-2, with TRBD1 matching over 8 bases. Germline loops: CDR1 LGHNA, CDR2 YNFKEQ. CDR3 length: 14 amino acids. V was pared by 4 bases and J by 7 bases, with 8 bases of the junction left unmatched. The CDR3 DNA reads as TGTGCCAGCAGCCCCCAACGGACAGGGCCTGGCTACACCTTC. This encodes CASSPQRTGPGYTF.

This clone was counted once. J is TRBJ1-1 and V is TRBV28; maybe TRBD1 (5 bases). There are 11 residues in the CDR3. V shed 6 bases and J shed 7 bases, with 9 bases lying between them. Germline CDR1 reads MDHEN; CDR2 reads SYDVKM. CDR3 DNA sequence: TGTGCCAGCAGGCTTAGGGGTGAAGCTTTCTTT. This sequence encodes CASRLRGEAFF.

The V call is TRBV6-6, the J call TRBJ2-1; 7 bases match TRBD1. Trimming at V came to 0 bases and at J to 7 bases, leaving 6 bases not matched to a gene. Per germline, CDR1 MNHNY and CDR2 SVGAGI (reference sequence). The CDR3 totals 15 residues. The CDR3 sequence is CASSYSGGVRNEQFF. As DNA, the CDR3 is TGTGCCAGCAGTTACTCAGGGGGCGTGAGGAATGAGCAGTTCTTC.

The gene calls are TRBV6-5 and TRBJ1-1, with D unresolved. This CDR3 has 15 amino acids. The V and J ends lost 6 bases and 0 bases respectively, with 14 bases between them. Germline lookup yields CDR1 MNHEY and CDR2 SVGAGI. This chain's CDR3 is CASRSGMGLNTEAFF. The CDR3, as DNA: TGTGCCAGCAGGTCCGGGATGGGATTGAACACTGAAGCTTTCTTT.

The V call is TRBV27, the J call TRBJ2-1; D gene ambiguous. With 3 bases removed from V and 2 bases from J, the gap between germline ends came to 11 bases. Germline CDR1 MNHEY, CDR2 SMNVEV (reference sequence). This CDR3 comprises 15 residues. The CDR3 region has the DNA TGTGCCAGCAGTTTCAGAGGTTACCCCTACAATGAGCAGTTCTTC. Protein product: CASSFRGYPYNEQFF.

The rearrangement joins TRBV5-1 to TRBJ1-5, with D possibly TRBD1 on 6 matching bases. The V and J ends lost 0 bases and 2 bases respectively, with 21 bases between them. CDR3 length equals 19 residues. Germline CDR1 reads SGHRS; CDR2 reads YFSETQ. DNA of the CDR3: TGCGCCAGCAGCTTGGTACCGCTGGGGGGCGGGGGTGGCAATCAGCCCCAGCATTTT. It yields the protein CASSLVPLGGGGGNQPQHF.

This clone has a single count. V gene TRBV15 combines with J gene TRBJ2-1, with TRBD2 matching over 10 bases. Germline values: CDR1 LNHNV, CDR2 YYDKDF (reference sequence). With V trimmed by 1 base and J by 1 base, 1 base remained unmatched. The CDR3 has 16 residues. The CDR3 spells CATSRASGGSYNEQFF. CDR3 coding DNA: TGTGCCACCAGCAGAGCTAGCGGGGGATCCTACAATGAGCAGTTCTTC.